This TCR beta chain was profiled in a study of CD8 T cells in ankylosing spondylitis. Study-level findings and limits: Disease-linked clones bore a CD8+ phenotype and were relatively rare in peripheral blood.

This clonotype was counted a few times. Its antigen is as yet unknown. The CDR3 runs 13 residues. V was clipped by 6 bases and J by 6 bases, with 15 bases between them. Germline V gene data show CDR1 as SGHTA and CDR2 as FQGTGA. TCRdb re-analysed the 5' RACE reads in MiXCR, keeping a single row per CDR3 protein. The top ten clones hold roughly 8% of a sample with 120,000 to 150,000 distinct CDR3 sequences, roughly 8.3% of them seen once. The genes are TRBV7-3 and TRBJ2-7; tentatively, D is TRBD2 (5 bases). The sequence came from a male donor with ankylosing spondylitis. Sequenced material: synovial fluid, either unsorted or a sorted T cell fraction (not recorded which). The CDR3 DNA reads TGTGCCAGCAGTTTCCAGGCCGGGGTCGAGCAGTACTTC. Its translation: CASSFQAGVEQYF.